This T cell receptor (beta chain) was retrieved from a study of OX40 agonist ivuxolimab in advanced cancers. TCRdb keeps only in-frame clones here, not all; method: immunoSEQ multiplex PCR. This sample has some 99,000 clones, with about nine tenths found just once. Overall study findings and caveats: More expanded clones were seen, on average, in CD8+ T cells than in CD4+.

Concerning this clone: Its antigen is not known.

Germline V gene data show CDR1 as MNHEY and CDR2 as SVGAGI. The CDR3 covers 14 residues. V was shortened by 6 bases and J by 7 bases, with 18 bases between the two germline ends. J is TRBJ1-2 and V is TRBV6-5; tentatively, D is TRBD1 (6 bases). The clonotype comes from an adult with an advanced solid tumor such as melanoma, head and neck, liver or kidney cancer. Sequencing was performed on CD4+ or CD8+ T cells sorted from blood, taken in a trial of the OX40 agonist ivuxolimab. For the CDR3, the DNA is TGTGCCAGCAGCCTCAACAGGGAAGGGGGTGGCTACACCTTC. Residues: CASSLNREGGGYTF.